These 13 T cell receptor beta chains were all obtained from the same sample, sequenced in a study of beta chain features in type 1 diabetes. Study observations and caveats: Moderate yet significant TCRB CDR3 shortening was seen in Type 1 diabetes patients in all four CD4+ subsets.

Every isolated RNA sample was fully reverse transcribed, so sequencing captured expressed TCRB transcripts. TCRdb's copy holds only in-frame clones and misses some; the assay was immunoSEQ multiplex PCR. The table lists about 240,000 clones, approximately 15% of them singletons, with almost 0.02% in the top ten. Antigens of these TCRs are unknown. The specimen sequenced was naive CD4+ T cells from blood. The receptors were gathered from a man aged 25 to 40 with type 1 diabetes.

This clone appeared a few times. The chain uses TRBV11-2 and TRBJ1-4, with TRBD1 matching 7 bases. Germline CDR1 SGHAT, CDR2 FQNNGV. J was trimmed by 5 bases and V by 5 bases; bases with no gene match: 8. The CDR3 is 15 amino acids. CDR3 DNA sequence: TGTGCCAGCAGCCCTATCCAGGGGGTCAATGAAAAACTGTTTTTT. It codes for CASSPIQGVNEKLFF. Full variable domain (remainder filled in from reference TRBV11-2 and TRBJ1-4): EAGVAQSPRYKIIEKRQSVAFWCNPISGHATLYWYQQILGQGPKLLIQFQNNGVVDDSQLPKDRFSAERLKGVDSTLKIQPAKLEDSAVYLCASSPIQGVNEKLFFGSGTQLSVL.

V is TRBV2 and J is TRBJ1-1, with D maybe TRBD1 (6 bases). The CDR3 totals 12 residues. Trimming cost V 5 bases and J 6 bases, with 10 bases left between them. CDR1 is SNHLY and CDR2 is FYNNEI in the germline V gene. The CDR3 region has the DNA TGTGCCAGCAGTCCGGACAGATCTGAAGCTTTCTTT. Translating gives CASSPDRSEAFF.

This clone was detected a few times. V gene TRBV11-3 combines with J gene TRBJ1-6, with D perhaps TRBD1 (5 bases). Germline lookup yields CDR1 SGHNT and CDR2 YENEEA. The CDR3 is made up of 14 amino acids. V was pared by 1 base and J by 7 bases, with 8 bases between. CDR3 loop: CASSLARQNSPLHF. CDR3 coding DNA: TGTGCCAGCAGCTTAGCCCGACAGAATTCACCCCTCCACTTT.

The rearrangement uses TRBV4-1 and TRBJ2-5, with TRBD1 matching 7 bases. This CDR3 region has 16 residues. V lost 1 base, J lost 1 base, and 6 bases stayed unmatched. The germline V gene encodes CDR1 MGHRA and CDR2 YSYEKL. The CDR3 loop is CASSQAPGQPQETQYF. CDR3 DNA: TGCGCCAGCAGCCAAGCACCGGGACAGCCCCAAGAGACCCAGTACTTC.

This chain links TRBV6-6 with TRBJ1-2; D remains unclear. This CDR3 is 8 amino acids long. In germline, CDR1 is MNHNY, CDR2 SVGAGI (reference sequence). Trimming cost V 11 bases and J 8 bases, with 6 bases left between them. CDR3 in DNA: TGTGCCGCCGGGGGCTACACCTTC. Translating gives CAAGGYTF.

The genes are TRBV5-1 and TRBJ2-7; 11 bases are a match to TRBD1. This CDR3 is 13 amino acids long. The V gene end was trimmed by 9 bases and the J gene end by 5 bases; junction bases not matched to a gene: 7. Germline assignment: CDR1 SGHRS and CDR2 YFSETQ. CDR3 DNA: TGCGCCACCGGGACAGGGGGGGCCAACGAGCAGTACTTC. Residues: CATGTGGANEQYF.

This clone was seen only a few times. The chain recombines TRBV5-1 with TRBJ2-5; 10 positions match TRBD2. Germline CDR1 and CDR2: SGHRS and YFSETQ. V was pared by 0 bases and J by 4 bases, with 9 bases of the junction left unmatched. This CDR3 is built from 17 residues. Written as DNA, the CDR3 is TGCGCCAGCAGCTTGGTGGGACAGCGGGGGGGCAGAGAGACCCAGTACTTC. Residues: CASSLVGQRGGRETQYF. Looking up the rest from reference TRBV5-1 and TRBJ2-5 gives the full variable domain: KAGVTQTPRYLIKTRGQQVTLSCSPISGHRSVSWYQQTPGQGLQFLFEYFSETQRNKGNFPGRFSGRQFSNSRSEMNVSTLELGDSALYLCASSLVGQRGGRETQYFGPGTRLLVL.

This clone appeared a single time. The rearrangement uses TRBV6-1 and TRBJ1-1; 9 nucleotides agree with TRBD1. CDR3 length: 13 amino acids. V lost 6 bases to trimming and J lost 5 bases; unmatched junction nucleotides: 4. Germline loops: CDR1 MNHNS, CDR2 SASEGT. The CDR3 region has the DNA TGTGCCAGCAGCCAGACAGGGGGAACTGAAGCTTTCTTT. Translating it yields CASSQTGGTEAFF.

The V call is TRBV2, the J call TRBJ2-5; 7 bases align to TRBD1. CDR3 length: 12 amino acids. Germline CDR1 reads SNHLY; CDR2 reads FYNNEI. V was clipped by 4 bases and J by 6 bases; unmatched bases: 2. CDR3: CASSGDSKTQYF. In nucleotides, the CDR3 is TGTGCCAGCAGTGGGGACAGCAAGACCCAGTACTTC.

The chain employs TRBV18 and TRBJ2-4, with unresolved D. Trimming cost V 5 bases and J 0 bases, with 8 bases left between them. The CDR3 sequence is 14 residues long. Germline loops: CDR1 KGHSH, CDR2 LQKENI. DNA of the CDR3: TGTGCCAGCTCAGAACGGAGAGCCAAAAACATTCAGTACTTC. It translates to CASSERRAKNIQYF.

In its sample, this clone was seen a few times. The J gene is TRBJ2-5, the V gene TRBV18; TRBD2 matches 14 bases. The V and J ends lost 0 bases and 6 bases, in that order; junction bases with no gene match: 6. Germline CDR1 reads KGHSH; CDR2 reads LQKENI. This CDR3 is built from 17 residues. CDR3 loop: CASSPPGLAGEVKTQYF. The CDR3 DNA reads as TGTGCCAGCTCACCACCGGGACTAGCGGGAGAAGTGAAGACCCAGTACTTC.

This clone was seen just once. The rearrangement uses TRBV6-5 and TRBJ1-6; TRBD1 aligns across 7 bases. CDR1 and CDR2 (germline): MNHEY, SVGAGI. This CDR3 comprises 15 residues. Losses at the gene ends were 7 bases for V and 9 bases for J; bases not matched to a gene: 12. This CDR3 reads CASTPLETGSSPLHF. CDR3 in DNA: TGTGCCAGCACCCCTCTCGAGACAGGGTCTTCACCCCTCCACTTT.

The V and J genes are TRBV9 and TRBJ2-1; possible D gene TRBD1, 5 bases. Germline CDR1 and CDR2: SGDLS and YYNGEE. Trimming cost V 0 bases and J 0 bases, with 7 bases left between them. The CDR3 totals 15 residues. In DNA, the CDR3 is TGTGCCAGCAGCGTAGGGGGCAACTCCTACAATGAGCAGTTCTTC. Its translation is CASSVGGNSYNEQFF.